This TCR beta chain appears in the sequencing data of a study of radiation and T cells in renal cell carcinoma. Time point defined: blood 2 weeks post-SBRT. The treatment was: 15 Gy SBRT to primary tumor, nephrectomy 4 weeks later. This renal cell carcinoma was of the clear cell type. CDR1 and CDR2 (germline): LGHNA, YSLEER. The CDR3 extends over 14 amino acids. Unmatched junction bases numbered 4, after V lost 3 bases and J lost 9 bases. Sequencing used immunoSEQ multiplex PCR; TCRdb keeps in-frame clones, though not all of them. Of roughly 80,000 clones in the sample, 86% were seen once. The clonotype comes from a woman aged 45-60 years with renal cell carcinoma. J is TRBJ1-6 and V is TRBV4-3; 8 positions match TRBD1. The sample in question was blood, obtained from a patient whose treatment included radiotherapy and nephrectomy. CDR3 DNA: TGCGCCAGCAGCCAGACAGGGGATCGTTCACCCCTCCACTTT. Translated: CASSQTGDRSPLHF.